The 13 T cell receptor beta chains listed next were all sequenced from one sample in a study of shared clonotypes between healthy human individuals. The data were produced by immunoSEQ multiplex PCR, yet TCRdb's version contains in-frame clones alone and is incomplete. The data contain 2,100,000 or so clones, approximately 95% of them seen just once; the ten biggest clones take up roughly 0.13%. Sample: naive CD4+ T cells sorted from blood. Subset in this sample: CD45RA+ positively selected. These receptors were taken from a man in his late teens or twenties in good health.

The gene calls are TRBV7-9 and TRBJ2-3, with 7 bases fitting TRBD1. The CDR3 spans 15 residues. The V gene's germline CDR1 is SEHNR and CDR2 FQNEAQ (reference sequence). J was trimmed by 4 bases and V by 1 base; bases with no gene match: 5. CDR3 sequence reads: CASSLVPQGADTQYF. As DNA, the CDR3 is TGTGCCAGCAGCTTAGTTCCGCAGGGGGCAGATACGCAGTATTTT.

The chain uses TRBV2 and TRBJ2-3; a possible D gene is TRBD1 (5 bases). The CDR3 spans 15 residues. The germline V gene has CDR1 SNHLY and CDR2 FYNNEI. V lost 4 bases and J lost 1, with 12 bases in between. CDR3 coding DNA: TGTGCCAGCAGTGTTAGGCAGGGTGGCACAGATACGCAGTATTTT. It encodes CASSVRQGGTDTQYF.

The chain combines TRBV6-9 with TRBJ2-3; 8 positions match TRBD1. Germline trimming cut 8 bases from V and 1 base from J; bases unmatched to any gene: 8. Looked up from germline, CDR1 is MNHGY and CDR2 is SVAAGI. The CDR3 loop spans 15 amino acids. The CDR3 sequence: CASGNPGQGTDTQYF. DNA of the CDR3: TGTGCCAGCGGAAACCCGGGACAGGGCACAGATACGCAGTATTTT.

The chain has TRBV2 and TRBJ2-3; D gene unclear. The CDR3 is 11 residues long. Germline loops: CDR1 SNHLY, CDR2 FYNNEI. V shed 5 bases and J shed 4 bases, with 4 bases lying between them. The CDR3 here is CASSTADTQYF. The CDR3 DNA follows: TGTGCCAGCAGTACCGCAGATACGCAGTATTTT.

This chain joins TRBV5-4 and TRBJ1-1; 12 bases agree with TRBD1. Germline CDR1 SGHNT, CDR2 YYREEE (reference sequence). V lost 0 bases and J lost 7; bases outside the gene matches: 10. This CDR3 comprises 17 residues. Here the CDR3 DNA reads TGTGCCAGCAGCTTGGTGGGACAGGGGGCGTCGGGGGTTGAAGCTTTCTTT. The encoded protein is CASSLVGQGASGVEAFF. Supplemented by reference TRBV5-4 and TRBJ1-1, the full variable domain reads ETGVTQSPTHLIKTRGQQVTLRCSSQSGHNTVSWYQQALGQGPQFIFQYYREEENGRGNFPPRFSGLQFPNYSSELNVNALELDDSALYLCASSLVGQGASGVEAFFGQGTRLTVV.

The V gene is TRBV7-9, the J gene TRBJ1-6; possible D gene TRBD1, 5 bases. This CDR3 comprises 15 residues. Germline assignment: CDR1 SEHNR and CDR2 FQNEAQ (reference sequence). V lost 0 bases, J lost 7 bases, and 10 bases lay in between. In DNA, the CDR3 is TGTGCCAGCAGCTTAGCCGACAGTCGGAATTCACCCCTCCACTTT. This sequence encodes CASSLADSRNSPLHF.

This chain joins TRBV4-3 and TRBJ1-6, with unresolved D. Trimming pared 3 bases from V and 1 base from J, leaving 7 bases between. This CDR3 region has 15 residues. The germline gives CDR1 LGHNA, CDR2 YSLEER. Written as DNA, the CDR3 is TGCGCCAGCAGCCAGGGAACGTCCTATAATTCACCCCTCCACTTT. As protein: CASSQGTSYNSPLHF.

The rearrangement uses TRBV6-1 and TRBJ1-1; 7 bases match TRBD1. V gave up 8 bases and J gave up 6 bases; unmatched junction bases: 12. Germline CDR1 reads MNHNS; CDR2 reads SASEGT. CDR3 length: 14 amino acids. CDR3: CASPAAGGAPEAFF. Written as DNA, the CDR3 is TGTGCCAGCCCAGCGGCAGGGGGAGCGCCTGAAGCTTTCTTT.

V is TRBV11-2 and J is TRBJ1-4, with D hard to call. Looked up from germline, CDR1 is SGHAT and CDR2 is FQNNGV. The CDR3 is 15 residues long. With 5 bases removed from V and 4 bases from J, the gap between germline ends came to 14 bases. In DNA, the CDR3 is TGTGCCAGCAGCCTGCGGTCACGGCTTAATGAAAAACTGTTTTTT. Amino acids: CASSLRSRLNEKLFF.

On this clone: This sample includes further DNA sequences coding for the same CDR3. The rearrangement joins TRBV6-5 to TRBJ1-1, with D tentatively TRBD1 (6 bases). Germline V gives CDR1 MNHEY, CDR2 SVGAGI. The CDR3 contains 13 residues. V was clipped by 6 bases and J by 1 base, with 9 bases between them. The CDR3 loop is CASRRGANTEAFF. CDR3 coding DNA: TGTGCCAGCAGGAGGGGGGCGAACACTGAAGCTTTCTTT.

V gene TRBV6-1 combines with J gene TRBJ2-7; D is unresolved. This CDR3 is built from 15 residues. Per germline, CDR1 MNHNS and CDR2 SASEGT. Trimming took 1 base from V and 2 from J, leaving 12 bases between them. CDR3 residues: CASSEVSSMTYEQYF. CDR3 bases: TGTGCCAGCAGTGAAGTGTCCAGCATGACCTACGAGCAGTACTTC.

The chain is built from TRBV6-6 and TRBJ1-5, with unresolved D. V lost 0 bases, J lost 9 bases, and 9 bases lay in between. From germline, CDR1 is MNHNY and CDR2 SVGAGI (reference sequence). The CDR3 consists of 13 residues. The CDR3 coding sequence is TGTGCCAGCAGTTACTCCTCGGAGGTGCCCCAGCATTTT. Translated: CASSYSSEVPQHF.

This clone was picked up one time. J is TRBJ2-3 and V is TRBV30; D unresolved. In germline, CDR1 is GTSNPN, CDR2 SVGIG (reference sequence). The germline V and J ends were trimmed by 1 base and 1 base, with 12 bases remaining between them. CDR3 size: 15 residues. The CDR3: CAWSAPTGGTDTQYF. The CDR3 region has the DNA TGTGCCTGGAGTGCCCCCACGGGCGGCACAGATACGCAGTATTTT.